This passage covers 17 T cell receptor beta chains from one sample sequenced in a study of blood T cell repertoires in COVID-19. Sequenced by immunoSEQ multiplex PCR; TCRdb stores in-frame clones only, minus some. There are approximately 250,000 clones in the sample; just under 85% occur only once, and around 6.5% lies in the top ten. The sequencing sample was made of peripheral blood. The origin of the receptors is a woman in her fifties or sixties with active or convalescent COVID-19.

This clone was detected ten times or more. The genes are TRBV5-5 and TRBJ2-2; 9 bases agree with TRBD1. Germline V gene sequence: CDR1 SGHKS, CDR2 YYEKEE (reference sequence). With 0 bases clipped from V and 6 bases from J, the junction kept 3 bases outside the gene matches. The CDR3 is made up of 15 amino acids. Here the CDR3 reads CASSLVGTGSGELFF. DNA of the CDR3: TGTGCCAGCAGCTTGGTGGGGACAGGGTCCGGGGAGCTGTTTTTT.

As to this clone: Different DNA sequences within this sample yield the same CDR3. Here the CDR3 DNA reads TGCGCCAGCAGCTTGGGGGGGGGACCCCAAGAGACCCAGTACTTC. This sequence encodes CASSLGGGPQETQYF. The chain is built from TRBV5-1 and TRBJ2-5; 7 nucleotides match TRBD2. Germline CDR1 is SGHRS and CDR2 is YFSETQ. The CDR3 extends over 15 amino acids. V trimming: 0 bases; J trimming: 1 base; junction bases outside the gene matches: 3.

The chain recombines TRBV2 with TRBJ2-5; 12 bases are shared with TRBD2. V trimming: 4 bases; J trimming: 5 bases; junction bases outside the gene matches: 8. Germline loops: CDR1 SNHLY, CDR2 FYNNEI. CDR3 length: 16 amino acids. CDR3 protein: CASSARLAGAGETQYF. CDR3 nucleotide sequence: TGTGCCAGCAGTGCTCGACTAGCGGGGGCCGGGGAGACCCAGTACTTC.

The chain has TRBV5-8 and TRBJ1-2, with 10 bases identical to TRBD1. V gave up 4 bases and J gave up 7 bases; unmatched junction bases: 7. The CDR3 is 14 residues long. Germline assignment: CDR1 SGHTS and CDR2 YDEGEE. The CDR3 nucleotides are TGTGCCAGCAGCCACGGGACAGGGGCTGGTGGCTACACCTTC. Its protein product is CASSHGTGAGGYTF.

This clone was detected only once. V is TRBV5-6 and J is TRBJ1-1, with TRBD1 matching 7 bases. The V segment lost 1 base and the J segment 1 base; nucleotides outside the gene matches: 1. In germline, CDR1 is SGHDT, CDR2 YYEEEE. The CDR3 runs 14 residues. CDR3 DNA sequence: TGTGCCAGCAGCTTGTACAGGGGGAACACTGAAGCTTTCTTT. Protein product: CASSLYRGNTEAFF.

V gene TRBV5-1 combines with J gene TRBJ1-1, with D maybe TRBD1 (6 bases). Trimming removed 2 bases from V and 4 bases from J, with 15 bases in between. CDR3 length: 15 residues. Per the germline V gene, CDR1 is SGHRS and CDR2 is YFSETQ. The CDR3 region has the DNA TGCGCCAGCAGCTTCAACAGGGTTGGGGTCACTGAAGCTTTCTTT. The encoded protein is CASSFNRVGVTEAFF.

V gene TRBV6-5 combines with J gene TRBJ2-1, with 7 positions matching TRBD1. The ends lost 6 bases at V and 3 bases at J; junction bases unmatched: 5. CDR3 length: 14 residues. CDR1 and CDR2 (germline): MNHEY, SVGAGI. The DNA for the CDR3 is TGTGCCAGCAGCTATCGGACAGGCTACAATGAGCAGTTCTTC. It is translated as CASSYRTGYNEQFF.

The chain links TRBV5-1 to TRBJ2-1, with 13 bases fitting TRBD2. The CDR3 is 19 residues long. In germline, CDR1 is SGHRS, CDR2 YFSETQ. V trimming: 4 bases; J trimming: 0 bases; junction bases outside the gene matches: 10. The CDR3 DNA reads as TGCGCCAGCAGCCCTCGACTAGCGGGGGGTCCTAGCTCCTACAATGAGCAGTTCTTC. Residues: CASSPRLAGGPSSYNEQFF.

The chain joins TRBV18 to TRBJ1-1, with a possible D match to TRBD1 (6 bases). Germline CDR1 reads KGHSH; CDR2 reads LQKENI. The CDR3 covers 12 residues. V was shortened by 4 bases and J by 7 bases, with 10 bases between the two germline ends. The CDR3 protein is CASSRGQYEAFF. The CDR3 coding sequence is TGTGCCAGCTCACGCGGACAGTATGAAGCTTTCTTT.

There are a few counts of this clone. The CDR3 is CASSLKGARSREQFF. The DNA for the CDR3 is TGTGCCAGCAGCTTGAAGGGGGCCCGTTCCCGTGAGCAGTTCTTC. The J gene is TRBJ2-1, the V gene TRBV5-4; TRBD1 aligns across 7 bases. Germline values: CDR1 SGHNT, CDR2 YYREEE (reference sequence). The CDR3 covers 15 residues. With 1 base clipped from V and 9 bases from J, the junction kept 10 bases outside the gene matches.

The V call is TRBV20-1, the J call TRBJ2-7, with 9 bases that match TRBD1. CDR3 length equals 17 residues. Looked up from germline, CDR1 is DFQATT and CDR2 is SNEGSKA (reference sequence). Trimming took 3 bases from V and 3 from J; bases not matched to a gene: 15. The CDR3 DNA follows: TGCAGTGCTAGTTCCGTATTCGGACAGGGGCGTGACTACGAGCAGTACTTC. It encodes CSASSVFGQGRDYEQYF.

This chain joins TRBV2 and TRBJ2-7, with 13 bases that match TRBD2. Germline loops: CDR1 SNHLY, CDR2 FYNNEI. V gave up 4 bases and J gave up 6 bases; unmatched junction bases: 6. This CDR3 region has 15 residues. The CDR3 sequence is CASSGTSGRAGEQYF. CDR3 sequence (DNA): TGTGCCAGCAGTGGAACTAGCGGGAGGGCAGGCGAGCAGTACTTC.

V and J are TRBV5-6 and TRBJ2-1; 8 nucleotides align to TRBD1. J lost 0 bases, V lost 0 bases, and 2 bases had no gene match. The CDR3 runs to 16 residues. Germline CDR1 and CDR2: SGHDT and YYEEEE. The CDR3 DNA follows: TGTGCCAGCAGCTTGGCCAGGGGGCCCTCCTACAATGAGCAGTTCTTC. This encodes CASSLARGPSYNEQFF.

The CDR3 sequence is CASSQRQGGQPQHF. CDR3 in DNA: TGTGCCAGCAGCCAAAGACAGGGAGGACAGCCCCAGCATTTT. The chain joins TRBV7-2 to TRBJ1-5, with 7 bases identical to TRBD1. From germline, CDR1 is SGHTA and CDR2 FQGNSA. V dropped 5 bases and J dropped 7; count of bases not matched to a gene: 8. The CDR3 is made up of 14 amino acids.

The CDR3 loop is CASTRSGEVDNEQFF. In DNA, the CDR3 is TGTGCCAGTACCAGAAGCGGAGAAGTCGACAATGAGCAGTTCTTC. This chain joins TRBV19 and TRBJ2-1, with D possibly matching TRBD2 (5 bases). Looked up from germline, CDR1 is LNHDA and CDR2 is SQIVND (reference sequence). The CDR3 length is 15 residues. Between the trimmed V and J ends, which lost 7 bases and 5 bases, there was a span of 18 bases.

The rearrangement joins TRBV30 to TRBJ2-1; 10 bases fit TRBD2. J was trimmed by 3 bases and V by 5 bases; bases with no gene match: 1. Germline V CDR1 and CDR2: GTSNPN, SVGIG (reference sequence). The CDR3 is made up of 13 amino acids. The CDR3 protein is CAWGLADYNEQFF. CDR3 coding DNA: TGTGCCTGGGGACTAGCGGACTACAATGAGCAGTTCTTC.

The CDR3 here is CASSQALQGSDEQYF. The CDR3 DNA follows: TGTGCCAGCAGCCAAGCACTCCAGGGGTCCGACGAGCAGTACTTC. This sequence joins TRBV3-1 (or the pseudogene TRBV3-2) and TRBJ2-7; weak D call: TRBD1 (6 bases). The V end lost 1 base, the J end lost 5 bases, and 15 bases lay between the germline ends. Germline V lookup: CDR1 LGHDT, CDR2 YNNKEL (reference sequence). The CDR3 runs 15 residues.